This TCR beta chain was identified in a study of beta chain features in type 1 diabetes (dated by TCRdb to 2016 to 2018). For context, the study as a whole: Patients and healthy donors did not differ in mean age, gender distribution, total cell number or subset yield. A total of 107,917,701 sorted cells were examined across all samples, and RNA yield correlated strongly with the number of cells per subset. In the study, recently diagnosed type 1 diabetes patients and matched healthy donors were compared on the TCRB repertoires of their sorted circulating CD4+ T cell subsets. Whereas all 30 or so donors provided naive and central memory subsets, regulatory and stem cell-like memory subsets were isolated from just 8 patients and about 8 healthy donors.

The germline V gene encodes CDR1 SGHRS and CDR2 YFSETQ. V lost 2 bases and J lost 6 bases; the stretch between them is 8 bases long. Spanning cysteine to phenylalanine, the CDR3 consists of 12 amino acids. Only CDR3 DNA is held: 36 bases, read in frame from base 1. This clone appeared a few times. Its antigen is unknown. No base qualities exist here, and no much larger clone lies one base off it. What the authors observed across the whole study: Shorter templates might be favored by PCR, yet because patient and control samples were amplified and corrected together, any such skew would affect both groups equally. At VDJ recombination sites, patients with type 1 diabetes made fewer insertions and deleted more nucleotides, a pattern implying thymic rearrangement abnormalities. The naive, central memory and regulatory TCRB repertoires appeared to resemble one another more closely among patients than among healthy donors. In all four CD4+ subsets, TCRB CDR3 length was moderately but significantly shorter in type 1 diabetes patients. Sequencing cDNA rather than genomic DNA could over-represent highly expressing activated cells, although activation and CD3 levels did not differ between groups. Because the HLA sub-analyses included only small numbers of individuals, any influence of HLA type on TCRB rearrangement was left unresolved.

A single peripheral blood draw of approximately 110 mL on average was collected from each donor into heparinised tubes. Using a panel that included CD45RO, CCR7, CD25, CD127, CD95 and CD27, naive, central memory, regulatory and stem cell-like memory CD4+ T cells were sorted on a BD FACSAria II. All sorted populations exceeded 98% purity. PBMCs were isolated immediately by Lymphoprep density gradient centrifugation and stained directly without culture. To minimize batch effects, samples were stained and sorted in pairs, one healthy donor with one patient per experiment. The entire amount of isolated RNA was reverse transcribed using the High Capacity cDNA Reverse Transcription Kit, so the sequenced TCRB transcripts were expressed ones. Deep immunoSEQ sequencing was applied to naive, central memory and regulatory T cell samples, giving an average of about 3.6 million total reads per sample. Sorted cells were lysed in RLT buffer, and RNA was extracted using DNase-treated RNeasy Micro or Mini kits according to cell number. Each cell subset was processed on its own to prevent cross-contamination, while patient and healthy donor samples were processed together. The immunoSEQ multiplex PCR was used to amplify TCRB sequences from cDNA, generating 87-bp fragments that spanned the CDR3 region. Sequencing of the amplicons was done on the Illumina HiSeq platform. The authors processed their data as follows. Synthetic template baselines were used to correct PCR bias computationally, reads within Hamming distance 2 were collapsed, and singletons that could not be merged were discarded. Reads were aligned against IMGT so that V, D and J genes, CDR3 length and insertions or deletions at six rearrangement sites could be assigned. Clonotype counts were normalized to sorted cell number within each subset before computing true diversity and Gini coefficients with the tcR R package. Repertoire sharing was quantified using the overlap coefficient calculated on TCRB nucleotide sequences. Out-of-frame TCRB sequences from naive cells were analyzed as a proxy for the pre-selection repertoire. What TCRdb holds here is the immuneACCESS table cut down to in-frame rearrangements. Part of the clones is not present; checked against another copy, under half of the missing clones reflect an unresolved V gene, and the others are unexplained. V, J and clone size reflect that table, while D and trimming were determined from the DNA. Present in this sample are roughly 230,000 clones, about 10% of which were seen just once. The ten largest clones represent 0.03% to 0.04% of the sample.

The receptor's source is a woman aged 18-29 years in good health. The rearrangement joined TRBV5-1 to TRBJ1-2, with no reliable assignment of the D segment. The sequencing sample was made of naive CD4+ T cells from blood. Reading the label with the study, this specimen's cell subset or site is: true naive CD4+ T cells. The nucleotides are TGCGCCAGCAGCTTTGGAGGGCATGGCTACACCTTC. Its translation is CASSFGGHGYTF. The CDR3 plus the reference TRBV5-1 and TRBJ1-2 genes for the other parts give the full variable domain: KAGVTQTPRYLIKTRGQQVTLSCSPISGHRSVSWYQQTPGQGLQFLFEYFSETQRNKGNFPGRFSGRQFSNSRSEMNVSTLELGDSALYLCASSFGGHGYTFGSGTRLTVV.